This T cell receptor beta chain came from a study of blood T cell repertoires in COVID-19. Study-wide background: The study drew acute and convalescent COVID-19 samples from the United States, Italy and Spain. PBMCs, B-cell-depleted T cells, or T cells were the source of the cDNA or gDNA that made up the material.

The CDR3 length is 16 residues. Germline CDR1 is SGHRS and CDR2 is YFSETQ. Unmatched junction bases numbered 6, after V lost 0 bases and J lost 3 bases. As originally analysed: Reference gene primer amplification gave estimated nucleated cell counts. Clones were read by immunoSEQ multiplex PCR, and TCRdb kept only the in-frame ones, dropping some. V and J calls and clone size are given by that table; D and trimming were obtained from the DNA. Among some 150,000 clones listed, 75% to 85% were seen once. V is TRBV5-1 and J is TRBJ2-5; 9 bases fit TRBD2. The origin of this receptor is a man aged 55 to 69 with active or convalescent COVID-19. What was sequenced was peripheral blood. The CDR3 reads CASSLGGTSPEETQYF. Here the CDR3 DNA reads TGCGCCAGCAGCTTGGGCGGGACTAGCCCGGAAGAGACCCAGTACTTC.